The 18 T cell receptor beta chains in this list originate from one sample, sequenced in a study of tumour-infiltrating T cells in Burkitt lymphoma. Method: immunoSEQ multiplex PCR; TCRdb's copy keeps in-frame clones and lacks some. The data show fewer than 8,500 clones, 73% seen once. Material: tumor tissue. These receptors were taken from a human donor with diffuse large B-cell lymphoma.

As regards this clone: Because it lacks the conserved phenylalanine or tryptophan at the end, this CDR3 is likely a read error. This sequence joins TRBV29-1 and TRBJ1-2; no reliable D call. Trimming pared 6 bases from V and 4 bases from J, leaving 15 bases between. The germline V gene encodes CDR1 SQVTM and CDR2 ANQGSEA. There are 13 residues in the CDR3. CDR3 sequence (DNA): TGCAGCGTCCAAAGGACGGACGTCTATGGCTACACCCTC. It yields the protein CSVQRTDVYGYTL.

V is TRBV5-4 and J is TRBJ1-1; D is unresolved. The germline V gene encodes CDR1 SGHNT and CDR2 YYREEE (reference sequence). The length of the CDR3 is 14 residues. V lost 0 bases and J 0 bases, leaving 6 bases between the germline ends. The CDR3 DNA follows: TGTGCCAGCAGCTTGGGGTTCCTGAACACTGAAGCTTTCTTT. Residues: CASSLGFLNTEAFF. The whole variable domain, remainder taken from reference TRBV5-4 and TRBJ1-1, is ETGVTQSPTHLIKTRGQQVTLRCSSQSGHNTVSWYQQALGQGPQFIFQYYREEENGRGNFPPRFSGLQFPNYSSELNVNALELDDSALYLCASSLGFLNTEAFFGQGTRLTVV.

V gene TRBV5-1 combines with J gene TRBJ2-3; unclear D gene. V was pared by 4 bases and J by 5 bases, with 8 bases between. The V gene's germline CDR1 is SGHRS and CDR2 YFSETQ. The CDR3 extends over 12 amino acids. CDR3 loop: CASSPRGDTQYF. The CDR3 nucleotides are TGCGCCAGCAGCCCACGAGGAGATACGCAGTATTTT.

The CDR3 bases are TGTGCCAGCAGTCTCGCGAGCCAGGCAGATACGCAGTATTTT. Translation gives CASSLASQADTQYF. The rearrangement uses TRBV27 and TRBJ2-3; D unclear. Germline CDR1 MNHEY, CDR2 SMNVEV (reference sequence). This CDR3 has 14 amino acids. Trimming removed 5 bases at V and 4 bases at J, with 13 bases between.

This clone was seen a single time. The rearrangement links TRBV7-6 to TRBJ1-1; TRBD1 is a possible D gene (5 bases). The CDR3 is 14 amino acids. Germline V gives CDR1 SGHVS, CDR2 FNYEAQ. The V end was cut by 2 bases, the J end by 4 bases, with 11 bases between. Here the CDR3 reads CASSLQGFTTEAFF. CDR3 DNA: TGTGCCAGCAGCTTACAGGGATTTACCACTGAAGCTTTCTTT.

The chain employs TRBV2 and TRBJ1-2; no clear D. Germline CDR1 reads SNHLY; CDR2 reads FYNNEI. Trimming stripped 1 base from V and 8 bases from J, with 8 bases between. The CDR3 totals 12 residues. CDR3 amino acids: CASSEDRVGYTF. CDR3 in DNA: TGTGCCAGCAGTGAAGATCGGGTCGGCTACACCTTC. The variable domain in full, completed from reference TRBV2 and TRBJ1-2, reads EPEVTQTPSHQVTQMGQEVILRCVPISNHLYFYWYRQILGQKVEFLVSFYNNEISEKSEIFDDQFSVERPDGSNFTLKIRSTKLEDSAMYFCASSEDRVGYTFGSGTRLTVV.

This chain links TRBV13 with TRBJ1-4, with D possibly TRBD1 on 5 matching bases. The V gene lost 3 bases and the J gene lost 8 bases, with 13 bases spanning the gap. This CDR3 comprises 14 residues. CDR1 is PRHDT and CDR2 is FYEKMQ in the germline V gene (reference sequence). The CDR3 loop is CASSLRGGWEKLFF. Written as DNA, the CDR3 is TGTGCCAGCAGCTTGCGGGGGGGATGGGAAAAACTGTTTTTT.

J is TRBJ2-2 and V is TRBV5-4; weak D call: TRBD2 (6 bases). The CDR3 contains 14 residues. The V gene's germline CDR1 is SGHNT and CDR2 YYREEE (reference sequence). V lost 4 bases and J 0 bases, leaving 7 bases between the germline ends. This chain's CDR3 is CASSRTTNTGELFF. CDR3 nucleotides: TGTGCCAGCAGCCGGACTACGAACACCGGGGAGCTGTTTTTT.

For this clone: At one boundary the junction diverges from the germline segment, which might be a read error. The genes are TRBV6-5 and TRBJ2-7, with unresolved D. The CDR3 loop spans 12 amino acids. Germline CDR1 reads MNHEY; CDR2 reads SVGAGI. In nucleotides, the CDR3 is TGTGCCAGCAGTCTTTCGGGCGACATCCTCCACTTC. Protein sequence: CASSLSGDILHF.

The chain is built from TRBV9 and TRBJ2-1, with 11 bases lining up with TRBD2. V lost 4 bases, J lost 4 bases, and 7 bases stayed unmatched. The CDR3 is 16 amino acids. Per germline, CDR1 SGDLS and CDR2 YYNGEE. CDR3 in amino acids: CASSLTSGGGYNEQFF. CDR3 coding DNA: TGTGCCAGCAGCCTAACTAGCGGGGGAGGATACAATGAGCAGTTCTTC.

The chain has TRBV19 and TRBJ1-2; 9 nucleotides align to TRBD1. The CDR3 consists of 17 residues. The V gene end was trimmed by 2 bases and the J gene end by 3 bases; junction bases not matched to a gene: 10. Germline CDR1 and CDR2: LNHDA and SQIVND (reference sequence). This chain's CDR3 is CASSISGTGKGDYGYTF. The CDR3 nucleotides are TGTGCCAGTAGTATATCCGGGACAGGGAAGGGGGACTATGGCTACACCTTC.

The rearrangement joins TRBV7-9 to TRBJ1-1; D perhaps matches TRBD1 (5 bases). The CDR3 covers 14 residues. The germline gives CDR1 SEHNR, CDR2 FQNEAQ (reference sequence). Trimming stripped 1 base from V and 6 bases from J, with 12 bases between. CDR3 nucleotide sequence: TGTGCCAGCAGCTTAGTCCAGGGATGGGCTGAAGCTTTCTTT. It yields the protein CASSLVQGWAEAFF.

The rearrangement joins TRBV6-5 to TRBJ2-3; D is perhaps TRBD2 (5 bases). Germline assignment: CDR1 MNHEY and CDR2 SVGAGI. The CDR3 extends over 13 amino acids. V shed 5 bases and J shed 6 bases, with 12 bases lying between them. The CDR3 nucleotides are TGTGCCAGCAGTGGAGGACCCCCGGATACGCAGTATTTT. Translated: CASSGGPPDTQYF.

This chain connects TRBV27 to TRBJ1-4; TRBD1 might be the D (5 bases). Between the trimmed V and J ends, which lost 4 bases and 1 base, there was a span of 7 bases. CDR3 size: 14 residues. Germline-derived CDR1 and CDR2 are MNHEY and SMNVEV (reference sequence). CDR3: CASSSQGTNEKLFF. The CDR3 DNA is TGTGCCAGCAGTTCTCAGGGAACTAATGAAAAACTGTTTTTT.

The chain joins TRBV5-6 to TRBJ2-1; tentatively, D is TRBD2 (5 bases). Per the germline V gene, CDR1 is SGHDT and CDR2 is YYEEEE. The V and J ends lost 1 base and 4 bases respectively, with 12 bases between them. The CDR3 has 15 residues. The CDR3 is CASSLPDGGYNEQFF. In DNA form, the CDR3 reads TGTGCCAGCAGCTTGCCCGACGGAGGATACAATGAGCAGTTCTTC.

V is TRBV5-1 and J is TRBJ1-2, with TRBD1 matching 9 bases. Germline V CDR1 and CDR2: SGHRS, YFSETQ. V was pared by 7 bases and J by 5 bases, with 6 bases of the junction left unmatched. The CDR3 covers 13 residues. This CDR3 reads CASRTGTGYGYTF. The CDR3 region has the DNA TGCGCCAGCCGCACCGGGACAGGGTATGGCTACACCTTC.

The chain employs TRBV5-8 and TRBJ1-5; 9 bases align to TRBD1. Losses at the gene ends were 4 bases for V and 3 bases for J; bases not matched to a gene: 8. The germline gives CDR1 SGHTS, CDR2 YDEGEE. The CDR3 extends over 16 amino acids. CDR3 sequence: CASSPPGTGNNQPQHF. The DNA for the CDR3 is TGTGCCAGCAGCCCACCCGGGACAGGGAACAATCAGCCCCAGCATTTT.

The gene calls are TRBV7-9 and TRBJ2-3, with no clear D. Trimming removed 0 bases at V and 4 bases at J, with 2 bases between. CDR1 SEHNR and CDR2 FQNEAQ come from the germline V gene (reference sequence). The CDR3 totals 12 residues. CDR3 in DNA: TGTGCCAGCAGCTTAGCGCCAGATACGCAGTATTTT. It codes for CASSLAPDTQYF.